This T cell receptor beta chain was documented in a study of T-cell reconstitution after alpha-beta-depleted transplantation in children. This clonotype occurred a few times. Unique molecular identifiers featured in how the TCRbeta library was prepared. A single record per CDR3 protein comes from TCRdb applying MiXCR to the PCR reads. The sample carries roughly 500,000 distinct CDR3 sequences, approximately 32% recorded once. The CDR3 is 12 residues long. CDR1 and CDR2 from the germline V gene are SGHTA and FQGNSA. The V gene end was trimmed by 2 bases and the J gene end by 15 bases; junction bases not matched to a gene: 6.

The sequence was collected from a human donor who donated a stem cell graft to a child with aplastic anemia. This sample comprised PBMCs from the stem cell graft donor, obtained from the stem cell graft. This chain uses TRBV7-2 with TRBJ2-1; the match to TRBD2 covers 8 bases. The CDR3 DNA reads TGTGCCAGCAGCTTAAGAGCGGGAGCTTCGTTCTTC. This translates into CASSLRAGASFF.